This T cell receptor (beta chain) was retrieved from a study of cytomegalovirus exposure and HLA in healthy donors. Produced via immunoSEQ multiplex PCR; TCRdb's table is partial and in-frame only. The table records 130,000 or so clones, more than 80% of them present only once. The CDR3 extends over 15 amino acids. Germline V gene lookup returns CDR1 SNHLY and CDR2 FYNNEI. Germline trimming cut 6 bases from V and 3 bases from J; bases unmatched to any gene: 5. This TCR came from a woman aged 25 to 39 in good health and CMV-seropositive. The sample consisted of PBMCs. This chain joins TRBV2 and TRBJ1-6; 7 nucleotides align to TRBD1. The CDR3 sequence is CASSRDRYYNSPLHF. The CDR3 DNA sequence: TGTGCCAGCAGCAGGGACAGATACTATAATTCACCCCTCCACTTT.